This T cell receptor (beta chain) was identified during a study of blood T cells in healthy people across ages. This clonotype was seen only a few times. The V segment lost 0 bases and the J segment 0 bases; nucleotides outside the gene matches: 13. The germline gives CDR1 SGHRS, CDR2 YFSETQ. The CDR3 runs to 19 residues. With a J-beta primer mix and a sample-barcoded 5' primer, a second PCR ran 7 to 11 cycles. MiXCR was run by TCRdb on the 5' RACE reads, yielding one entry per CDR3 protein. The data contain 800,000 to 1,000,000 distinct CDR3 sequences, about 44% of them singletons. This chain links TRBV5-1 with TRBJ2-3; the match to TRBD1 covers 7 bases. This clonotype originated in a man aged 25 to 45 in good health. The sequencing sample was made of blood. The CDR3 DNA reads as TGCGCCAGCAGCTTGGCTTACGAATGGACAGGCTCTAGCACAGATACGCAGTATTTT. It codes for CASSLAYEWTGSSTDTQYF. The variable domain in full, completed from reference TRBV5-1 and TRBJ2-3, reads KAGVTQTPRYLIKTRGQQVTLSCSPISGHRSVSWYQQTPGQGLQFLFEYFSETQRNKGNFPGRFSGRQFSNSRSEMNVSTLELGDSALYLCASSLAYEWTGSSTDTQYFGPGTRLTVL.